The 11 T cell receptor beta chains presented below share a single source sample, sequenced in a study of somatic mutations in cytotoxic T cells in rheumatoid arthritis. The assay was immunoSEQ multiplex PCR, and TCRdb's table has in-frame clones only and misses some. Seen here are under 20,000 clones, roughly nine tenths observed once, and the top ten hold roughly 15%. Input material: CD8+ T cells sorted from blood. Source of these receptors: a man aged 40-49 years in good health.

This chain links TRBV9 with TRBJ2-1, with D maybe TRBD2 (6 bases). Per the germline V gene, CDR1 is SGDLS and CDR2 is YYNGEE. The V gene lost 0 bases and the J gene lost 0 bases, with 10 bases spanning the gap. CDR3 length: 16 amino acids. The CDR3 sequence is CASSVDGGSSYNEQFF. In DNA, the CDR3 is TGTGCCAGCAGCGTAGACGGGGGTAGCTCCTACAATGAGCAGTTCTTC.

The CDR3 loop reads CASSFSSDRIGFYTGELFF. The CDR3, as DNA: TGTGCCAGCAGTTTCTCCTCCGACAGGATTGGGTTTTATACCGGGGAGCTGTTTTTT. The chain recombines TRBV27 with TRBJ2-2, with TRBD1 as a possible D gene (6 bases). Trimming took 3 bases from V and 5 from J, leaving 25 bases between them. The length of the CDR3 is 19 residues. Looked up from germline, CDR1 is MNHEY and CDR2 is SMNVEV (reference sequence).

The genes are TRBV7-9 and TRBJ1-1; 7 bases map to TRBD1. CDR3 size: 16 residues. CDR1 and CDR2 (germline): SEHNR, FQNEAQ (reference sequence). The V gene end was trimmed by 4 bases and the J gene end by 1 base; junction bases not matched to a gene: 9. DNA of the CDR3: TGTGCCAGCAGCTGGGGACAGAACCCAAGGAACACTGAAGCTTTCTTT. The encoded protein is CASSWGQNPRNTEAFF.

The J gene is TRBJ1-1, the V gene TRBV21-1. TRBV21-1 counts as a pseudogene. The CDR3 runs 13 residues. The CDR3 is CASSNNGEAEAFF. DNA of the CDR3: TGTGCCAGCAGCAACAACGGTGAGGCTGAAGCTTTCTTT.

This clone appeared a single time. The chain uses TRBV13 and TRBJ2-7; TRBD2 aligns across 13 bases. CDR1 and CDR2 from the germline V gene are PRHDT and FYEKMQ (reference sequence). V lost 3 bases to trimming and J lost 5 bases; unmatched junction nucleotides: 13. This CDR3 region has 18 residues. The CDR3 nucleotides are TGTGCCAGCAGCTTTTCCGGACAGGGGACTAGCGGGGTCCACGAGCAGTACTTC. It encodes CASSFSGQGTSGVHEQYF.

The gene calls are TRBV19 and TRBJ1-5; 7 bases match TRBD1. V lost 2 bases to trimming and J lost 0 bases; unmatched junction nucleotides: 10. Germline V gives CDR1 LNHDA, CDR2 SQIVND (reference sequence). This CDR3 spans 18 amino acids. The CDR3 nucleotides read TGTGCCAGTAGTATAATGGGTGGGACAGTCGATAGCAATCAGCCCCAGCATTTT. It yields the protein CASSIMGGTVDSNQPQHF. The whole variable domain, filled in from reference TRBV19 and TRBJ1-5, reads DGGITQSPKYLFRKEGQNVTLSCEQNLNHDAMYWYRQDPGQGLRLIYYSQIVNDFQKGDIAEGYSVSREKKESFPLTVTSAQKNPTAFYLCASSIMGGTVDSNQPQHFGDGTRLSIL.

V and J are TRBV4-3 and TRBJ2-7; 8 bases map to TRBD2. This CDR3 has 15 amino acids. Germline values: CDR1 LGHNA, CDR2 YSLEER. J lost 4 bases, V lost 0 bases, and 5 bases had no gene match. CDR3 DNA: TGCGCCAGCAGCCAAGAAAGCGGGAGTTGGTACGAGCAGTACTTC. Translated: CASSQESGSWYEQYF.

V usage is TRBV10-1 and J usage is TRBJ2-5, with 10 bases fitting TRBD2. This CDR3 is 18 amino acids long. The ends lost 4 bases at V and 1 base at J; junction bases unmatched: 12. The germline gives CDR1 WNHNN, CDR2 SYGVQD (reference sequence). CDR3 sequence: CASSGNTSGTGPQETQYF. In nucleotides, the CDR3 is TGCGCCAGCAGTGGAAATACTAGCGGGACGGGGCCCCAAGAGACCCAGTACTTC.

The J gene is TRBJ2-1, the V gene TRBV27, with a possible D match to TRBD1 (6 bases). The CDR3 consists of 15 residues. Germline CDR1 MNHEY, CDR2 SMNVEV (reference sequence). V was trimmed by 0 bases and J by 4 bases, leaving 10 bases between them. The CDR3, as DNA: TGTGCCAGCAGTTTATCCCGGACAGTTTACAATGAGCAGTTCTTC. The encoded protein is CASSLSRTVYNEQFF.

The rearrangement links TRBV5-1 to TRBJ2-7; no clear D gene. CDR1 is SGHRS and CDR2 is YFSETQ in the germline V gene. The CDR3 has 14 amino acids. Trimming pared 0 bases from V and 3 bases from J, leaving 10 bases between. Here the CDR3 reads CASSLEVEDYEQYF. CDR3 bases: TGCGCCAGCAGCTTGGAAGTTGAAGACTACGAGCAGTACTTC.

This chain links TRBV30 with TRBJ1-5, with TRBD1 matching 12 bases. With V trimmed by 2 bases and J by 6 bases, 5 bases remained unmatched. Germline-derived CDR1 and CDR2 are GTSNPN and SVGIG (reference sequence). CDR3 length equals 15 residues. The CDR3 region has the DNA TGTGCCTGGAGTCCGGGACAGGGGGCTTTTCAGCCCCAGCATTTT. Protein sequence: CAWSPGQGAFQPQHF.